The T cell receptor (beta chain) described here comes from a study of control samples from healthy donors and cancer patients. Here immunoSEQ multiplex PCR was the method, and the copy in TCRdb shows in-frame clones only, minus some. The sample comprises some 160,000 clones, around 96% of which are singletons, and approximately 8% rests with the top ten. Trimming removed 0 bases at V and 6 bases at J, with 7 bases between. The CDR3 sequence is 13 residues long. The germline V gene encodes CDR1 SGHRS and CDR2 YFSETQ. Sequencing input: blood. This rearrangement joins TRBV5-1 to TRBJ1-5; no clear D. This clonotype was obtained from a woman in her 40s in good health. The DNA for the CDR3 is TGCGCCAGCAGCTTGGCGGGAACTCAGCCCCAGCATTTT. It codes for CASSLAGTQPQHF.